This T cell receptor (beta chain) appears in the sequencing data of a study of blood T cell repertoires in COVID-19. For the study at large: Researchers got acute and convalescent COVID-19 samples from the United States, Italy and Spain. From T cells, B-cell-depleted T cells, or PBMCs came the material, which was cDNA or gDNA.

This CDR3 is built from 12 residues. Trimming took off 7 bases at V and 4 bases at J, with 10 bases between the two ends. Per germline, CDR1 ENHRY and CDR2 SYGVKD. Sequencing was performed with immunoSEQ multiplex PCR; in TCRdb, only in-frame clones are kept and a portion is missing. The table lists nearly 55,000 clones, 65% to 80% of them singletons. The clonotype comes from a human donor with active or convalescent COVID-19. The donor label of this sample is uncertain. The rearrangement uses TRBV10-3 and TRBJ2-5, with D uncertain. Sequencing was done on a sample of peripheral blood. The CDR3 sequence: CAIKDRTETQYF. CDR3 nucleotides: TGTGCCATCAAAGATAGAACAGAGACCCAGTACTTC.